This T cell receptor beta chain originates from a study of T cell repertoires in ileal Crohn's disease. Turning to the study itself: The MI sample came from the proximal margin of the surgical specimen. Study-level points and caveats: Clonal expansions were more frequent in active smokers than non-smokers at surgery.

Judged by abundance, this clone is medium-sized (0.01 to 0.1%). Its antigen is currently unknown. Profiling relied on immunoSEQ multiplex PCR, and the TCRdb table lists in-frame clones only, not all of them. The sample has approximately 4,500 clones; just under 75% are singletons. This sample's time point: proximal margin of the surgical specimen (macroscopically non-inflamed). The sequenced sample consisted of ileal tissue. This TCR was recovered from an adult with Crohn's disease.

The CDR3 sequence is CASSRGSAGTEAFF. As DNA, the CDR3 is TGTGCCAGCTCTCGAGGGTCCGCGGGCACTGAAGCTTTCTTT. This rearrangement joins TRBV7-3 to TRBJ1-1; no clear D gene. Germline V gene data show CDR1 as SGHTA and CDR2 as FQGTGA. The V and J ends lost 8 bases and 4 bases respectively, with 17 bases between them. CDR3 length equals 14 residues.